The 14 T cell receptor beta chains below all came from one sample that was sequenced in a study of cytomegalovirus exposure and HLA in healthy donors. Both 60 Vbeta primers and 13 Jbeta primers went into the PCR. Sequencing was performed with immunoSEQ multiplex PCR; in TCRdb, only in-frame clones are kept and a portion is missing. The table lists 150,000 to 200,000 clones, roughly 13% of them singletons, with roughly 7.7% in the top ten. The sample taken for sequencing was PBMCs. The receptors derive from a man in his fifties in good health and CMV-seropositive.

This chain uses TRBV6-6 with TRBJ2-1, with 7 bases aligning to TRBD2. J lost 8 bases, V lost 11 bases, and 12 bases had no gene match. Per germline, CDR1 MNHNY and CDR2 SVGAGI (reference sequence). There are 13 residues in the CDR3. The CDR3 DNA sequence: TGTGCCGGAGAGTCGGGGGAGGGTTATGAGCAGTTCTTC. Protein: CAGESGEGYEQFF.

This clone was seen at least ten times. Additional DNA sequences in this sample encode the identical CDR3. The chain has TRBV6-1 and TRBJ2-1, with D perhaps matching TRBD1 (5 bases). The germline gives CDR1 MNHNS, CDR2 SASEGT. There are 13 residues in the CDR3. V was pared by 2 bases and J by 7 bases, with 9 bases between. CDR3 DNA sequence: TGTGCCAGCAGTGAAAGGGGTTGGAATGAGCAGTTCTTC. Translation: CASSERGWNEQFF.

This clone was picked up a small number of times. J is TRBJ2-5 and V is TRBV5-1; D is ambiguous. In germline, CDR1 is SGHRS, CDR2 YFSETQ. The CDR3 is 12 amino acids. Trimming pared 1 base from V and 4 bases from J, leaving 5 bases between. The CDR3 reads CASSLTAETQYF. The CDR3 region has the DNA TGCGCCAGCAGCTTGACAGCAGAGACCCAGTACTTC. The complete variable domain, with remaining parts taken from reference TRBV5-1 and TRBJ2-5, reads KAGVTQTPRYLIKTRGQQVTLSCSPISGHRSVSWYQQTPGQGLQFLFEYFSETQRNKGNFPGRFSGRQFSNSRSEMNVSTLELGDSALYLCASSLTAETQYFGPGTRLLVL.

Comments on this clone: At one end, the junction sequence differs from germline, possibly due to a read error. V usage is TRBV6-1 and J usage is TRBJ2-5; no firm D call. This CDR3 is 14 amino acids long. Germline lookup yields CDR1 MNHNS and CDR2 SASEGT. The chain's CDR3 is CASRRLPPQETHYF. CDR3 DNA: TGTGCCAGCAGAAGACTCCCTCCCCAAGAGACCCATTACTTC.

This clone was found a few times. The gene calls are TRBV19 and TRBJ2-5; a weak D match, TRBD2 (6 bases). Trimming pared 1 base from V and 1 base from J, leaving 7 bases between. This CDR3 comprises 14 residues. CDR1 is LNHDA and CDR2 is SQIVND in the germline V gene (reference sequence). CDR3 nucleotide sequence: TGTGCCAGTAGTATAGGGAGGGTCCAAGAGACCCAGTACTTC. It codes for CASSIGRVQETQYF.

A few counts support this clone. The chain is built from TRBV5-8 and TRBJ1-3; D is unresolved. This CDR3 contains 15 residues. The V gene lost 2 bases and the J gene lost 0 bases, with 9 bases spanning the gap. Germline CDR1 reads SGHTS; CDR2 reads YDEGEE. CDR3 sequence reads: CASSLGGASGNTIYF. The DNA of the CDR3 is TGTGCCAGCAGCTTAGGCGGTGCCTCTGGAAACACCATATATTTT. The full variable domain, completed using reference TRBV5-8 and TRBJ1-3, is EAGVTQSPTHLIKTRGQQATLRCSPISGHTSVYWYQQALGLGLQFLLWYDEGEERNRGNFPPRFSGRQFPNYSSELNVNALELEDSALYLCASSLGGASGNTIYFGEGSWLTVV.

In this sample, this clone turned up a few times. The V gene is TRBV19, the J gene TRBJ1-4; 7 bases agree with TRBD1. The V gene end was trimmed by 7 bases and the J gene end by 4 bases; junction bases not matched to a gene: 6. CDR3 length: 14 amino acids. CDR1 and CDR2 from the germline V gene are LNHDA and SQIVND (reference sequence). The CDR3 sequence: CASTPGQNNEKLFF. The CDR3 nucleotides read TGTGCCAGTACACCGGGACAGAATAATGAAAAACTGTTTTTT.

This clone was detected a few times. The rearrangement links TRBV6-1 to TRBJ1-1; D not resolved. Trimming shortened V by 6 bases and J by 2 bases, and 10 bases separated the two germline ends. This CDR3 is 13 amino acids long. The germline V gene has CDR1 MNHNS and CDR2 SASEGT. The CDR3 sequence: CASRLSVNTEAFF. For the CDR3, the DNA is TGTGCCAGCAGGCTTAGCGTTAACACTGAAGCTTTCTTT.

The V call is TRBV7-9, the J call TRBJ1-1; D not certain. V lost 5 bases, J lost 1 base, and 8 bases lay in between. CDR3 size: 13 residues. Per germline, CDR1 SEHNR and CDR2 FQNEAQ (reference sequence). The CDR3 here is CASSPDWNTEAFF. As DNA, the CDR3 is TGTGCCAGCAGCCCTGACTGGAACACTGAAGCTTTCTTT.

The chain recombines TRBV14 with TRBJ1-2; D is perhaps TRBD1 (6 bases). The CDR3 has 13 residues. The V end was cut by 2 bases, the J end by 8 bases, with 12 bases between. The V gene's germline CDR1 is SGHDN and CDR2 FVKESK. CDR3 in DNA: TGTGCCAGCAGCCAACGAAGGGGGTACGGCTACACCTTC. It is translated as CASSQRRGYGYTF.

The chain couples TRBV7-2 to TRBJ2-7, with 11 bases matching TRBD1. This CDR3 is 17 amino acids long. Trimming removed 7 bases from V and 6 bases from J; junction bases left unmatched: 17. Germline V gene data show CDR1 as SGHTA and CDR2 as FQGNSA. CDR3 residues: CASNHYFPRDRGVEQYF. CDR3 nucleotide sequence: TGTGCCAGCAATCATTATTTTCCCCGGGACAGGGGGGTCGAGCAGTACTTC. The variable domain in full, with the rest retrieved from reference TRBV7-2 and TRBJ2-7, is GAGVSQSPSNKVTEKGKDVELRCDPISGHTALYWYRQSLGQGLEFLIYFQGNSAPDKSGLPSDRFSAERTGGSVSTLTIQRTQQEDSAVYLCASNHYFPRDRGVEQYFGPGTRLTVT.

The V call is TRBV29-1, the J call TRBJ1-2; 8 bases are shared with TRBD1. V lost 6 bases to trimming and J lost 5 bases; unmatched junction nucleotides: 5. The germline V gene has CDR1 SQVTM and CDR2 ANQGSEA. The length of the CDR3 is 12 residues. The CDR3 sequence is CSVATGDYGYTF. The CDR3 coding sequence is TGCAGCGTAGCGACAGGGGATTATGGCTACACCTTC.

This clone came up a few times. A far bigger clonotype differs at one base, so this is likely a read error. This chain links TRBV28 with TRBJ1-5, with unresolved D. Germline V gene sequence: CDR1 MDHEN, CDR2 SYDVKM. The CDR3 is made up of 12 amino acids. The CDR3 nucleotides are TGTGCCAGAAGTTTGATGAGGCAGCCCCAGCATTTT. Protein: CARSLMRQPQHF.

The CDR3 protein is CASSTSGSKASYEQYF. The DNA for the CDR3 is TGTGCCAGTAGTACCTCAGGGTCTAAGGCTTCTTACGAGCAGTACTTC. The V call is TRBV19, the J call TRBJ2-7; tentatively, D is TRBD1 (5 bases). V gave up 4 bases and J gave up 4 bases, with 20 bases separating them. The CDR3 runs 16 residues. Germline V gene lookup returns CDR1 LNHDA and CDR2 SQIVND (reference sequence).